This T cell receptor beta chain was sequenced in a study of T cell responses to AZD1222 COVID-19 vaccine. Points from the study as a whole: Spike-specific TCR depth and breadth grew after two AZD1222 doses.

Profiling relied on immunoSEQ multiplex PCR, and the TCRdb table lists in-frame clones only, not all of them. The table lists 180,000 or so clones, 90% to 95% of them singletons, with roughly 1% in the top ten. Researchers grouped second doses given at about 4 or about 12 weeks into one pool. As regards this clone: Its antigen is undetermined.

The CDR3 is made up of 13 amino acids. The V end lost 6 bases, the J end lost 1 base, and 10 bases lay between the germline ends. The sequence derives from an adult who received the AZD1222 COVID-19 vaccine. The sequences come from peripheral blood, collected 28 days after the second AZD1222 dose. V gene TRBV12-3 or TRBV12-4 combines with J gene TRBJ2-7; unclear D gene. CDR3 coding DNA: TGTGCCAGCAGCCGAACAGAGTCCTACGAGCAGTACTTC. Amino acids: CASSRTESYEQYF.